This T cell receptor (beta chain) was sequenced for a study of human T cells and chemical hapten exposure. Described time point: pre-sensitization, week 0. Treatment: therapeutic diphenylcyclopropenone sensitization with weekly scalp DPC. Trimming left V 7 bases short and J 7 bases short, with 14 bases between. This CDR3 spans 13 amino acids. Germline V gene sequence: CDR1 MNHEY, CDR2 SMNVEV (reference sequence). This clonotype was seen a few times. TCRdb processed the RACE reads anew with MiXCR; each CDR3 protein has one entry. The table shows 250,000 to 300,000 distinct CDR3 sequences, with roughly 8% occurring only once.

The specimen comprised whole blood, sampled in connection with sensitization to the hapten diphenylcyclopropenone (DPC). This receptor was obtained from a man aged 18 to 35 with alopecia areata. Some clones in this sample may be carry-over from other donors' samples. The chain uses TRBV27 and TRBJ2-1; D uncertain. CDR3 nucleotides: TGTGCCAGCATGAACAGAGAAGGAAATGAGCAGTTCTTC. This encodes CASMNREGNEQFF.